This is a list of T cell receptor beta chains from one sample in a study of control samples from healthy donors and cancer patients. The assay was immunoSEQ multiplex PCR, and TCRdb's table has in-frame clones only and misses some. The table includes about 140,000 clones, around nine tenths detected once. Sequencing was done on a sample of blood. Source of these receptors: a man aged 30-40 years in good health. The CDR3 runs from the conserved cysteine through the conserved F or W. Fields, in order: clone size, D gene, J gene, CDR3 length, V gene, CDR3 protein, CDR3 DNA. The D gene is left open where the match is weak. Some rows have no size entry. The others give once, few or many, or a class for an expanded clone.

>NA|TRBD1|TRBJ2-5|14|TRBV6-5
CASSYTGDRETQYF
TGTGCCAGCAGTTACACAGGGGATAGGGAGACCCAGTACTTC
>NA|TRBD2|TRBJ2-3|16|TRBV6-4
CTSSDSASGSTDTQYF
TGTACCAGCAGTGACTCTGCTAGCGGGAGCACAGATACGCAGTATTTT
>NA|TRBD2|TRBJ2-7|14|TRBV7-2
CASSSPGLAREQYF
TGTGCCAGCAGCTCCCCGGGACTAGCGAGGGAACAGTACTTC
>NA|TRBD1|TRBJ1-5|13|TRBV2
CASRGQGAQPQHF
TGTGCCAGCAGGGGACAGGGGGCTCAGCCCCAGCATTTT
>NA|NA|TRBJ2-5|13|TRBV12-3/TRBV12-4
CASGRRIQETQYF
TGTGCCAGCGGACGACGGATCCAAGAGACCCAGTACTTC
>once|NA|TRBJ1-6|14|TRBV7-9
CASSLEGSNSPLHF
TGTGCCAGCAGCTTAGAAGGGTCAAATTCACCCCTCCACTTT
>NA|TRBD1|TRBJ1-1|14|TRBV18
CASSPDRGNTEAFF
TGTGCCAGCTCACCCGACAGGGGTAACACTGAAGCTTTCTTT
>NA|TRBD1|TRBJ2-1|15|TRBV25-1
CASSESGRGYNEQFF
TGTGCCAGCAGTGAATCTGGCAGGGGGTACAATGAGCAGTTCTTC
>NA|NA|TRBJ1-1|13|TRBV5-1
CASSRGGNTEAFF
TGCGCCAGCAGTAGAGGGGGGAACACTGAAGCTTTCTTT
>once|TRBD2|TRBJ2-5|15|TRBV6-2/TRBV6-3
CASSYSIAGGETQYF
TGTGCCAGCAGTTACTCGATAGCGGGAGGGGAGACCCAGTACTTC
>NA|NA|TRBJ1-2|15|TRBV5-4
CASSLFRIDNYGYTF
TGTGCCAGCAGCTTGTTCCGGATCGACAACTATGGCTACACCTTC
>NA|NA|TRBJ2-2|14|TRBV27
CASRAPGVTGELFF
TGTGCCAGCAGAGCCCCAGGGGTGACCGGGGAGCTGTTTTTT
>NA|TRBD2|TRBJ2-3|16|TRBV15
CATQSEAGGVTDTQYF
TGTGCCACCCAATCGGAGGCGGGAGGGGTGACAGATACGCAGTATTTT
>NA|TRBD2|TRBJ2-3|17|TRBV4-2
CASSQVSRTSGTDTQYF
TGTGCCAGCAGCCAAGTGAGTAGGACTAGCGGGACAGATACGCAGTATTTT
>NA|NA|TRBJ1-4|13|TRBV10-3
CATRRAENEKLFF
TGTGCCACACGGCGGGCAGAGAATGAAAAACTGTTTTTT
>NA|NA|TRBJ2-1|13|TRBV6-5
CASSYLRTGEQFF
TGTGCCAGCAGTTACCTCCGTACGGGTGAGCAGTTCTTC
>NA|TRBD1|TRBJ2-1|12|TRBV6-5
CASSSDRNEQFF
TGTGCCAGCAGTTCGGACAGGAATGAGCAGTTCTTC
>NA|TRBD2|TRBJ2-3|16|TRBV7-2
CASSLVLAGSTDTQYF
TGTGCCAGCAGCTTAGTACTAGCGGGTAGCACAGATACGCAGTATTTT